One sample yielded the 18 T cell receptor beta chains listed below, sequenced in a study of a mutant IDH1 vaccine in newly diagnosed glioma (dated by TCRdb to about 2021). No cognate antigen is known for these TCRs. Read against the paper, the sample's time point label means: week 11, during vaccination. Each vaccine dose, consisting of 300 ug of a 20-mer mutant IDH1 peptide in Montanide, was administered subcutaneously with topical imiquimod. Library creation used the immunoSEQ multiplex PCR assay. In TCRdb, the immuneACCESS table is reduced to in-frame sequences with V and J assigned. These tables do not hold every clone; where another copy was compared, an unresolved V gene accounts for under half, and the others remain unexplained. For this sample there are 30,000 to 45,000 clones; 75% to 85% appear just once. The ten largest account for about 16% of the sample. The material was peripheral blood mononuclear cells (PBMCs), obtained from a glioma patient whose treatment included an IDH1 peptide vaccine. These receptors were obtained from a woman aged 25 to 39 with glioma. Some clones in this sample may be carry-over from other donors' samples.

This chain links TRBV5-5 with TRBJ2-7; tentatively, D is TRBD2 (6 bases). The germline gives CDR1 SGHKS, CDR2 YYEKEE (reference sequence). The V end lost 3 bases, the J end lost 2 bases, and 15 bases lay between the germline ends. CDR3 length equals 15 residues. The CDR3 region has the DNA TGTGCCAGCAGCTCATACACCGGGACTGCCTACGAGCAGTACTTC. It specifies CASSSYTGTAYEQYF.

The chain couples TRBV7-9 to TRBJ2-7; TRBD2 might be the D (5 bases). Trimming pared 5 bases from V and 5 bases from J, leaving 16 bases between. Germline V CDR1 and CDR2: SEHNR, FQNEAQ (reference sequence). The CDR3 has 14 amino acids. For the CDR3, the DNA is TGTGCCAGCAGCCTAGGACTGGCCCCCCACGAGCAGTACTTC. This encodes CASSLGLAPHEQYF.

The chain couples TRBV13 to TRBJ2-7, with a possible D match to TRBD2 (7 bases). CDR3 size: 15 residues. V lost 0 bases, J lost 3 bases, and 12 bases lay in between. The germline V gene encodes CDR1 PRHDT and CDR2 FYEKMQ (reference sequence). The CDR3 sequence is CASSLGGGAGYEQYF. DNA of the CDR3: TGTGCCAGCAGCTTAGGAGGGGGGGCCGGCTACGAGCAGTACTTC.

The rearrangement links TRBV4-2 to TRBJ2-3; TRBD2 aligns across 11 bases. This CDR3 is built from 19 residues. With 0 bases clipped from V and 3 bases from J, the junction kept 11 bases outside the gene matches. The germline V gene has CDR1 LGHNA and CDR2 YNFKEQ. This chain's CDR3 is CASSQEGLAGGRLTDTQYF. CDR3 DNA: TGTGCCAGCAGCCAAGAGGGGCTAGCGGGAGGCCGGTTAACAGATACGCAGTATTTT.

The V and J genes are TRBV10-2 and TRBJ2-3; no firm D call. The CDR3 extends over 11 amino acids. Trimming took off 8 bases at V and 6 bases at J, with 9 bases between the two ends. Germline V gene sequence: CDR1 WSHSY, CDR2 SAAADI. Here the CDR3 DNA reads TGCGCCAGCGCCCCCTCTGATACGCAGTATTTT. It codes for CASAPSDTQYF.

The chain carries TRBV12-5 and TRBJ2-1; 9 bases fit TRBD2. Germline CDR1 reads LGHNT; CDR2 reads FRNRAP. With V trimmed by 5 bases and J by 3 bases, 5 bases remained unmatched. The CDR3 loop spans 15 amino acids. CDR3 protein: CASGPGTSSYNEQFF. The CDR3 DNA reads TGTGCTAGTGGTCCCGGGACTAGCAGCTACAATGAGCAGTTCTTC.

This sequence joins TRBV11-2 and TRBJ2-3; TRBD2 agrees at 8 bases. CDR3 length: 14 residues. Germline values: CDR1 SGHAT, CDR2 FQNNGV. V lost 5 bases, J lost 5 bases, and 6 bases stayed unmatched. CDR3: CASSLATSVDTQYF. CDR3 in DNA: TGTGCCAGCAGCCTCGCGACTAGCGTAGATACGCAGTATTTT.

This clone appeared a few times. The V gene is TRBV2, the J gene TRBJ2-2; 7 nucleotides line up with TRBD1. CDR3 length equals 14 residues. Germline CDR1 SNHLY, CDR2 FYNNEI. The V and J ends lost 6 bases and 6 bases, in that order; junction bases with no gene match: 7. CDR3: CASSLTGQSGELFF. CDR3 in DNA: TGTGCCAGCAGCTTGACAGGGCAGTCCGGGGAGCTGTTTTTT.

This chain links TRBV15 with TRBJ2-5; D unclear. Germline V CDR1 and CDR2: LNHNV, YYDKDF (reference sequence). The ends were cut back, 0 bases at V and 4 bases at J, with 3 bases in the middle. This CDR3 comprises 12 residues. The CDR3 coding sequence is TGTGCCACCAGCAGAGATGTAGAGACCCAGTACTTC. Translated, it gives CATSRDVETQYF.

This chain uses TRBV5-5 with TRBJ1-1; 7 positions match TRBD1. The CDR3 is 19 residues long. Germline values: CDR1 SGHKS, CDR2 YYEKEE (reference sequence). The V segment lost 3 bases and the J segment 5 bases; nucleotides outside the gene matches: 22. The DNA of the CDR3 is TGTGCCAGCAGCTCCAACTATGTCCCCGGGACAGCCCGGAGGACTGAAGCTTTCTTT. Its protein product is CASSSNYVPGTARRTEAFF.

The rearrangement uses TRBV7-8 and TRBJ2-3, with 9 bases matching TRBD2. The J segment lost 3 bases and the V segment lost 2 bases, leaving 15 bases of the junction unmatched. The CDR3 is made up of 19 amino acids. CDR1 is SGHVS, CDR2 FQNEAQ, per germline. CDR3 DNA: TGTGCCAGCAGCTTACGGCTAGCGGGAAGTACTTGGGGGACAGATACGCAGTATTTT. Translation: CASSLRLAGSTWGTDTQYF.

This clone was counted only a few times. This chain joins TRBV19 and TRBJ2-1; 8 bases align to TRBD2. The CDR3 is 15 residues long. Unmatched junction bases numbered 6, after V lost 1 base and J lost 7 bases. The germline V gene encodes CDR1 LNHDA and CDR2 SQIVND (reference sequence). Written as DNA, the CDR3 is TGTGCCAGTAGTATAGGGTCAGCGGGAGTTAATGAGCAGTTCTTC. Protein sequence: CASSIGSAGVNEQFF.

The chain carries TRBV7-2 and TRBJ1-2; D is perhaps TRBD1 (5 bases). V shed 3 bases and J shed 1 base, with 15 bases lying between them. Germline CDR1 is SGHTA and CDR2 is FQGNSA. The CDR3 runs 16 residues. CDR3 in amino acids: CASSFKTGAVNYGYTF. CDR3 DNA sequence: TGTGCCAGCAGCTTTAAAACTGGGGCAGTTAACTATGGCTACACCTTC.

The CDR3 sequence: CASSGPGTSGRASWVGRREQYF. The CDR3 region has the DNA TGTGCCAGCAGCGGTCCCGGGACTAGCGGGAGGGCCTCGTGGGTCGGACGTCGCGAGCAGTACTTC. The genes are TRBV7-8 and TRBJ2-7; 16 nucleotides align to TRBD2. The V and J ends lost 5 bases and 6 bases, in that order; junction bases with no gene match: 25. Looked up from germline, CDR1 is SGHVS and CDR2 is FQNEAQ. CDR3 size: 22 residues.

This chain uses TRBV7-9 with TRBJ1-4, with D perhaps matching TRBD1 (6 bases). The CDR3 contains 15 residues. Germline loops: CDR1 SEHNR, CDR2 FQNEAQ (reference sequence). The ends were cut back, 5 bases at V and 5 bases at J, with 15 bases in the middle. This CDR3 is CASSPGTGSNEKLFF. CDR3 coding DNA: TGTGCCAGCAGCCCCGGCACAGGGAGCAATGAAAAACTGTTTTTT.

The chain couples TRBV11-3 to TRBJ1-1, with D perhaps matching TRBD1 (6 bases). The CDR3 length is 12 residues. The germline gives CDR1 SGHNT, CDR2 YENEEA. Trimming stripped 4 bases from V and 6 bases from J, with 9 bases between. The DNA of the CDR3 is TGTGCCAGCAGCTCACAGGGAGCTGAAGCTTTCTTT. Translated: CASSSQGAEAFF.

This rearrangement joins TRBV28 to TRBJ1-5; 9 positions match TRBD1. The CDR3 runs 14 residues. The trim removed 8 bases at V and 2 bases at J, leaving 4 bases unmatched. Germline lookup yields CDR1 MDHEN and CDR2 SYDVKM. The CDR3 region has the DNA TGTGCCAGCCTCGGACAGGGGCGCAATCAGCCCCAGCATTTT. This sequence encodes CASLGQGRNQPQHF.

The chain's CDR3 is CASSDGFSYEQYF. DNA for the CDR3: TGTGCCAGCAGTGATGGGTTCTCCTACGAGCAGTACTTC. The chain combines TRBV2 with TRBJ2-7; D gene ambiguous. CDR1 SNHLY and CDR2 FYNNEI come from the germline V gene. The length of the CDR3 is 13 residues. Trimming removed 3 bases from V and 0 bases from J, with 6 bases in between.